This T cell receptor (beta chain) was documented in a study of blood T cells in healthy people across ages. A second PCR of roughly 6 to 12 cycles used a sample-barcoded 5' primer and a J-beta primer mix. TCRdb reanalysed the 5' RACE reads using MiXCR and keeps one entry per CDR3 protein. This sample has 710,000 or so distinct CDR3 sequences, with approximately 21% found just once. Trimming took off 6 bases at V and 8 bases at J, with 22 bases between the two ends. CDR1 and CDR2 (germline): MNHNY, SVGAGI (reference sequence). The CDR3 is 16 residues long. The amount of total RNA extracted per sample was at least 5 micrograms.

This TCR came from a man between 65 and 85 years old in good health. Sequencing was performed on blood. The V and J genes are TRBV6-6 and TRBJ1-4; D gene unclear. For the CDR3, the DNA is TGTGCCAGCAGAGAACTCACCGGGAGGGAGGACGAAAAACTGTTTTTT. This encodes CASRELTGREDEKLFF.